This TCR beta chain was recovered during a study of vaccination and CD4 T cells after COVID-19 (dated by TCRdb to 2022 to 2024). For context, the study as a whole: Every convalescent patient had a positive nasal swab PCR test for SARS-CoV-2, with mild disease in nine patients and severe disease in one. Participants got two doses of the Pfizer-BioNTech BNT162b2 vaccine (n=8) or two doses of the Moderna mRNA-1273 vaccine (n=2). Overlapping spike peptide pools from SARS-CoV-2 and from the common cold coronaviruses HCoV-NL63, HCoV-OC43 and HCoV-229E were used as culture stimuli. Post-COVID blood samples were collected from convalescent patients a median of approximately 100 days after diagnosis, with a range of roughly 35 to 170 days. In control cultures, a CEFX viral epitope pool was used as positive control, an HIV-1 Nef peptide pool was used as negative control, or no peptide was added. Post-vaccine blood samples were obtained a median of approximately 70 days after the second vaccine dose, with a range of roughly 13 to 250 days. In 10 COVID-19 convalescent patients and a handful of infection-naive healthy vaccine recipients, the spike-specific CD4+ TCR repertoire before mRNA vaccination was compared with the repertoire after mRNA vaccination. In the convalescent cohort there were six males and four females, among whom were two Hispanic individuals, seven Caucasians, two Asians and one multiracial person.

The V and J ends are trimmed by 8 bases and 6 bases, leaving 21 bases between them. The CDR3 covers 16 residues, taking in both the cysteine and the phenylalanine. Here the CDR3 DNA is all that survives: 48 bases in frame from base 1. Comment on this clonotype: Its antigen remains unidentified. Base qualities are not provided; no much larger clone lies one nucleotide away.

The method behind the library was PCR. DNA from cultured CD4+ T cells underwent TCR sequencing with the Oncomine TCR Beta short-read assay at the Johns Hopkins FTIC core. The QIAamp micro DNA kit was used to extract genomic DNA from the cultured CD4+ T cells. Oncomine TCR Beta libraries from cultured CD4+ T cells were pooled using unique dual indexes and sequenced on an Illumina iSeq 100. On the authors' methods: Non-productive sequences were removed, and CDR3s that did not start with C, did not end with F or W, or were shorter than 7 amino acids were discarded. The MANAFEST web application identified antigen-specific clonotypes by comparing peptide-stimulated wells against reference wells and other culture wells. Positive clones required FDR below 0.05, an odds ratio above 5, and productive frequency above 0.1% in at least two of three replicate wells. Clonotypes that were significantly expanded in both SARS-CoV-2 spike wells and at least one common cold coronavirus spike condition were defined as cross-reactive. Similarity between CDR3 sequences was evaluated in R version 3.6.1 using Levenshtein distances (stringdist) and unrooted phylogenetic trees (ape). In TCRdb, the public reads were trimmed at Q25 with fastp and aligned with MiXCR, with productive beta chains retained. Every distinct CDR3 protein forms one entry, paired with its most common genes and DNA. The V and J calls, along with clone size, are taken from TCRdb and not from the paper's own processing. The sample includes under 20,000 distinct CDR3 sequences, with over 20% observed a single time. The leading ten clones occupy 11% of the sample.

In light of the paper, this sample's treatment or condition label describes: approximately 9-day PBMC culture with coronavirus spike peptide pools or control peptides (ViraFEST assay). The study used the ViraFEST assay, which expanded antigen-specific T cells with peptide pools and then identified expanded clonotypes by TCR sequencing. The positive SARS-CoV-2 PCR tests of the convalescent patients were dated from March to December 2020, before the Alpha, Beta and Delta variants emerged in the United States. Over 1.5 million PBMCs per well were cultured in IMDM with roughly 4.8% human AB serum and about 9.7 IU/ml IL-2, plus 10 ug/ml peptide pools. Half of the culture medium was replaced with fresh IL-2-containing medium on days 3 and 7. After about nine days of culture, CD4+ T cells were isolated by negative selection with the EasySep CD4+ T cell isolation kit. PBMCs were separated from whole blood using Ficoll-Paque Plus gradient centrifugation and then either used fresh or cryopreserved at -140C. Each culture condition was generally run in triplicate wells.

The paper as a whole reports these results and caveats: Among the post-vaccine SARS-CoV-2-reactive clones in convalescent patients, a median approximately 86% showed up only after vaccination, which suggests vaccine-specific priming. Of the vaccine-specific clones found in convalescent patients, nearly all (304 of 307) were mono-reactive for SARS-CoV-2 spike instead of being cross-reactive with common cold coronaviruses. The study included relatively few convalescent patients and did not analyze early timepoints after natural infection. The median count of SARS-CoV-2-reactive clonotypes went up from 20 to 25 after infection to more than 30 after vaccination, although the change was not significant.

The sequence joins TRBV5-3 to TRBJ1-6; there is no confident call for the D gene. TRBV5-3 is treated as an ORF (open reading frame) with a function not yet certain. This sequence originates from a human donor with COVID-19. The sequenced material came from cultured CD4+ T cells from blood. The DNA sequence reads TGTGCCAGCAGCCCTGCGGGCCAGAACCTTAATTCACCCCTCCACTTT. The resulting protein is CASSPAGQNLNSPLHF.